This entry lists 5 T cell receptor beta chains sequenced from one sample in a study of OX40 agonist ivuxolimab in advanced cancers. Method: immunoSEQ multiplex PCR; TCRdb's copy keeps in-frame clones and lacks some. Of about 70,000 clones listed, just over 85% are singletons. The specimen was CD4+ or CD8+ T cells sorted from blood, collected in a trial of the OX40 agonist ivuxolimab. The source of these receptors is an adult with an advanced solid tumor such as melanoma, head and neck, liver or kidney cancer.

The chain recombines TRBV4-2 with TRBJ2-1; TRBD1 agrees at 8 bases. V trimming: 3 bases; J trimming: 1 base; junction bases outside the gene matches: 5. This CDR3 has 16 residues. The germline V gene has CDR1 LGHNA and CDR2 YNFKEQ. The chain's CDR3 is CASSQGDRGSYNEQFF. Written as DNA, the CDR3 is TGTGCCAGCAGCCAGGGCGACAGGGGATCCTACAATGAGCAGTTCTTC.

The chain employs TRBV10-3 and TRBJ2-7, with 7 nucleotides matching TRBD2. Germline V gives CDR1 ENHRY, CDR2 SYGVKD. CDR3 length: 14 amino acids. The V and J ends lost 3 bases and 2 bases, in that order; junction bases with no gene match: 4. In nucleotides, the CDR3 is TGTGCCATCAGTGACGGGGGGTCTACCTACGAGCAGTACTTC. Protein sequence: CAISDGGSTYEQYF.

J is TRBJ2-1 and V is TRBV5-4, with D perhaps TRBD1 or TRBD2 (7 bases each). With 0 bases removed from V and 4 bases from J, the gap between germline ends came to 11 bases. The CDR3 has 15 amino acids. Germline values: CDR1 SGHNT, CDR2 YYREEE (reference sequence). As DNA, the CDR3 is TGTGCCAGCAGCTTGGCAGGGGGGGAATACAATGAGCAGTTCTTC. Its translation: CASSLAGGEYNEQFF.

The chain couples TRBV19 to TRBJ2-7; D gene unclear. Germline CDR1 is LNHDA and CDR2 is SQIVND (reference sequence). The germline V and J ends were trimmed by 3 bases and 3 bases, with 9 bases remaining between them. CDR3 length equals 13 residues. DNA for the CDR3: TGTGCCAGTAGTATGAACACCTTCTACGAGCAGTACTTC. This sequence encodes CASSMNTFYEQYF.

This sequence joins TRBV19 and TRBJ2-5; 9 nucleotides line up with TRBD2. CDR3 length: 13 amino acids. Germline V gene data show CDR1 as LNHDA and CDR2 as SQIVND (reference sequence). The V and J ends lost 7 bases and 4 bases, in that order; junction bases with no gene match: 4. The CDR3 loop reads CASKLAGGETQYF. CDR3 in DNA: TGTGCCAGTAAACTAGCGGGTGGAGAGACCCAGTACTTC.